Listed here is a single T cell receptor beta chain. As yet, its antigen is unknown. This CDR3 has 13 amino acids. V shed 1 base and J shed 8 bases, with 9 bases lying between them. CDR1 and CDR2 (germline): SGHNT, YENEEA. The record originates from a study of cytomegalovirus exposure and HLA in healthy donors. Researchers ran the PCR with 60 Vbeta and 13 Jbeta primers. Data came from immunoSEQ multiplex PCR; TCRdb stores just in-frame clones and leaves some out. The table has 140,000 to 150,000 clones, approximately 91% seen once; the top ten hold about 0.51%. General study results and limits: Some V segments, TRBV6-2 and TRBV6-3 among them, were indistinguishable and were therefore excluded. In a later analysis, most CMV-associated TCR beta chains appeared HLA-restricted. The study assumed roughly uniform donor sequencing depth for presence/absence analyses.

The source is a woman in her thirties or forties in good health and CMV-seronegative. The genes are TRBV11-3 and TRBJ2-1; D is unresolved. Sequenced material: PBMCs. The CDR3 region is CASSLGEDYEQFF. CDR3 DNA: TGTGCCAGCAGCTTAGGAGAAGACTATGAGCAGTTCTTC.